The TCR beta chain under discussion was sequenced for a study of identical twins. CDR3 length: 17 residues. V lost 5 bases and J lost 3, with 20 bases in between. Looked up from germline, CDR1 is SEHNR and CDR2 is FQNEAQ (reference sequence). Study-wide results and limits: Out-of-frame alpha sequences common to twins were enriched for low generation probability. Twin sharing of out-of-frame TCR alpha was underestimated by models in monozygotic pairs. There were fewer insertions in abundant cord blood beta clonotypes, but memory repertoires showed no such pattern. Excess sharing between twins was weaker in beta out-of-frame sequences.

TCRdb redid the calling of the 5' RACE reads with MiXCR, one entry per CDR3 protein. Counted here are roughly 1.6 million distinct CDR3 sequences, about 32% occurring once; the ten biggest clones make up about 0.25%. With respect to this clonotype: Its antigen is as yet unknown.

The rearrangement joins TRBV7-9 to TRBJ2-1; D may be TRBD2 (6 bases). The sample comprised cord blood. The sequence was collected from a newborn girl in good health. The CDR3, as DNA: TGTGCCAGCAGCCCTCATATGCGGAGGGGTGTCTACAATGAGCAGTTCTTC. Translating it yields CASSPHMRRGVYNEQFF.